This T cell receptor beta chain is from a study of beta chain features in type 1 diabetes. Background on the study: All samples together contributed more than 90,000,000 sorted cells for examination.

Reverse transcription of all isolated RNA meant that expressed TCRB transcripts were sequenced. Produced via immunoSEQ multiplex PCR; TCRdb's table is partial and in-frame only. The sample has some 230,000 clones; about 10% are singletons. Regarding the study as a whole: Using cDNA template may skew counts toward highly expressing activated cells.

This clone turned up a few times. Its antigen is as yet unknown. The CDR3 runs 14 residues. J gave up 0 bases and V 4 bases, and 3 bases lay outside the gene matches. Germline CDR1 LNHDA, CDR2 SQIVND (reference sequence). The chain joins TRBV19 to TRBJ2-7; 7 nucleotides line up with TRBD1. This sequence originates from a woman younger than 30 in good health. Sequencing was carried out using naive CD4+ T cells from blood. The CDR3 loop is CASSNRGSSYEQYF. DNA of the CDR3: TGTGCCAGTAGTAACAGGGGCAGCTCCTACGAGCAGTACTTC.